This TCR beta chain derives from a study of T cell responses to AZD1222 COVID-19 vaccine. The CDR3 spans 13 residues. Germline CDR1 LNHDA, CDR2 SQIVND (reference sequence). Trimming removed 3 bases at V and 5 bases at J, with 10 bases between. The data were produced by immunoSEQ multiplex PCR, yet TCRdb's version contains in-frame clones alone and is incomplete. The data hold fewer than 90,000 clones, with around 91% observed a single time. Study observations and caveats: Baseline serostatus was positive in only six or seven AZD1222 recipients. The study found vaccine-associated CD4 TCRs spanning spike, dominant at 160-218 and 743-854.

This clone was counted only a few times. The antigen is unknown. This sequence was found in an adult who received the AZD1222 COVID-19 vaccine. The material was peripheral blood, obtained 28 days after the second AZD1222 dose. V is TRBV19 and J is TRBJ1-2, with D perhaps TRBD1 (5 bases). Written as DNA, the CDR3 is TGTGCCAGTAGTATGGGGGAGTTTTATGGCTACACCTTC. This encodes CASSMGEFYGYTF.